The 29 T cell receptor beta chains below were found in one sample sequenced in a study of blood T cell repertoires in COVID-19. This table comes from immunoSEQ multiplex PCR, and its TCRdb copy is limited to in-frame clones, with some not included. The table includes around 100,000 clones, around 79% detected once. The sequenced material came from peripheral blood. The receptors were sampled from a man between 65 and 85 years old with active or convalescent COVID-19.

The chain uses TRBV19 and TRBJ2-3; 8 bases are shared with TRBD1. The CDR3 extends over 15 amino acids. Germline CDR1 is LNHDA and CDR2 is SQIVND (reference sequence). V was clipped by 5 bases and J by 2 bases; unmatched bases: 6. This CDR3 reads CASSPDRVPTDTQYF. In nucleotides, the CDR3 is TGTGCCAGTAGTCCGGACAGGGTCCCCACAGATACGCAGTATTTT.

V is TRBV5-1 and J is TRBJ2-1, with 8 nucleotides matching TRBD2. From germline, CDR1 is SGHRS and CDR2 YFSETQ. J lost 4 bases, V lost 0 bases, and 3 bases had no gene match. The CDR3 covers 15 residues. CDR3 nucleotides: TGCGCCAGCAGCTTGGATCTAGCGGGTTACAATGAGCAGTTCTTC. It yields the protein CASSLDLAGYNEQFF.

The rearrangement uses TRBV3-1 (or the pseudogene TRBV3-2) and TRBJ2-7, with TRBD1 matching over 7 bases. From germline, CDR1 is LGHDT and CDR2 YNNKEL (reference sequence). The CDR3 totals 14 residues. V shed 4 bases, J shed 6 bases, and the junction held 9 bases outside the gene matches. The DNA of the CDR3 is TGTGCCAGCAGCCCCAGACAGGGTGGAAGCGAGCAGTACTTC. This sequence encodes CASSPRQGGSEQYF.

The genes are TRBV6-5 and TRBJ2-7; TRBD2 aligns across 8 bases. V was clipped by 0 bases and J by 7 bases; unmatched bases: 11. The CDR3 contains 16 residues. CDR1 MNHEY and CDR2 SVGAGI come from the germline V gene. The CDR3 loop is CASSYSSGGRSGEQYF. In DNA form, the CDR3 reads TGTGCCAGCAGTTACTCGAGCGGGGGTCGTTCGGGTGAGCAGTACTTC.

In this sample, this clone turned up a few times. The chain employs TRBV2 and TRBJ2-1; D unclear. In germline, CDR1 is SNHLY, CDR2 FYNNEI. The CDR3 has 14 residues. Trimming pared 6 bases from V and 0 bases from J, leaving 9 bases between. In DNA, the CDR3 is TGTGCCAGCAGGGGCTTCAGCTCCTACAATGAGCAGTTCTTC. Protein sequence: CASRGFSSYNEQFF. The complete variable domain, with remaining parts taken from reference TRBV2 and TRBJ2-1, reads EPEVTQTPSHQVTQMGQEVILRCVPISNHLYFYWYRQILGQKVEFLVSFYNNEISEKSEIFDDQFSVERPDGSNFTLKIRSTKLEDSAMYFCASRGFSSYNEQFFGPGTRLTVL.

This clone has only a few counts. V usage is TRBV2 and J usage is TRBJ1-4, with 10 bases aligning to TRBD1. CDR3 length: 12 amino acids. Trimming at V came to 8 bases and at J to 12 bases, leaving 6 bases not matched to a gene. CDR1 and CDR2 from the germline V gene are SNHLY and FYNNEI. Here the CDR3 reads CASSGQGKELFF. CDR3 DNA sequence: TGTGCCAGCTCGGGACAGGGGAAGGAACTGTTTTTT.

V gene TRBV3-1 (or the pseudogene TRBV3-2) combines with J gene TRBJ1-1, with 7 bases aligning to TRBD1. Germline CDR1 reads LGHDT; CDR2 reads YNNKEL (reference sequence). V trimming: 4 bases; J trimming: 4 bases; junction bases outside the gene matches: 0. The CDR3 sequence is 12 residues long. CDR3 nucleotides: TGTGCCAGCAGCCCAGGGGGCACTGAAGCTTTCTTT. This translates into CASSPGGTEAFF.

The chain links TRBV5-1 to TRBJ1-2; no firm D call. The CDR3 spans 14 residues. V lost 4 bases and J 6 bases, leaving 16 bases between the germline ends. The germline gives CDR1 SGHRS, CDR2 YFSETQ. This chain's CDR3 is CASSRPGLGDGYTF. As DNA, the CDR3 is TGCGCCAGCAGCCGCCCTGGGCTGGGCGATGGCTACACCTTC.

V gene TRBV2 combines with J gene TRBJ2-2, with TRBD2 matching over 7 bases. Trimming removed 7 bases from V and 6 bases from J; junction bases left unmatched: 14. Per germline, CDR1 SNHLY and CDR2 FYNNEI. The CDR3 is made up of 16 amino acids. CDR3 bases: TGTGCCAGCAAGAGGGAGGGAGCGCCAACCGCCGGGGAGCTGTTTTTT. Encoded protein: CASKREGAPTAGELFF.

V is TRBV7-2 and J is TRBJ1-1; D gene unclear. The CDR3 loop spans 14 amino acids. Trimming removed 1 base from V and 1 base from J, with 7 bases in between. The V gene's germline CDR1 is SGHTA and CDR2 FQGNSA. CDR3 residues: CASSLVSGNTEAFF. CDR3 DNA sequence: TGTGCCAGCAGCTTAGTCTCGGGGAACACTGAAGCTTTCTTT.

This clone was seen a few times. V gene TRBV9 combines with J gene TRBJ1-2; TRBD1 aligns across 8 bases. Per the germline V gene, CDR1 is SGDLS and CDR2 is YYNGEE. The trim removed 0 bases at V and 0 bases at J, leaving 10 bases unmatched. CDR3 length: 18 residues. As DNA, the CDR3 is TGTGCCAGCAGCGTAGCTGTAGGACAGGGTCGATCTAACTATGGCTACACCTTC. The encoded protein is CASSVAVGQGRSNYGYTF.

The chain combines TRBV12-3 or TRBV12-4 with TRBJ1-2, with D maybe TRBD1 (5 bases). V gave up 1 base and J gave up 7 bases, with 10 bases separating them. CDR3 length equals 13 residues. CDR3: CASSLDRSIGYTF. CDR3 sequence (DNA): TGTGCCAGCAGTTTAGACAGGTCGATTGGCTACACCTTC.

This clone was observed a few times. V is TRBV2 and J is TRBJ1-1, with D tentatively TRBD1 (5 bases). The V gene's germline CDR1 is SNHLY and CDR2 FYNNEI. V gave up 6 bases and J gave up 11 bases, with 16 bases separating them. The CDR3 has 12 residues. This CDR3 reads CASRTVPATAFF. The CDR3 region has the DNA TGTGCCAGCAGGACAGTCCCCGCGACGGCTTTCTTT.

The J gene is TRBJ1-1, the V gene TRBV3-1 (or the pseudogene TRBV3-2); 8 nucleotides align to TRBD1. The CDR3 covers 16 residues. Germline-derived CDR1 and CDR2 are LGHDT and YNNKEL (reference sequence). J gave up 1 base and V 2 bases, and 6 bases lay outside the gene matches. The CDR3 nucleotides read TGTGCCAGCAGCCAACTTCCCGGACAGGGGAACACTGAAGCTTTCTTT. It yields the protein CASSQLPGQGNTEAFF.

This clone was found once. The chain combines TRBV5-4 with TRBJ1-1; 10 bases fit TRBD1. The CDR3 consists of 15 residues. Looked up from germline, CDR1 is SGHNT and CDR2 is YYREEE (reference sequence). Trimming took 0 bases from V and 4 from J; bases not matched to a gene: 3. The CDR3 sequence: CASSLVTGGGTEAFF. The DNA of the CDR3 is TGTGCCAGCAGCTTGGTGACAGGGGGCGGCACTGAAGCTTTCTTT.

This clone was observed once. The V gene is TRBV6-6, the J gene TRBJ1-3; TRBD1 might be the D (6 bases). V was pared by 5 bases and J by 0 bases, with 14 bases between. The germline CDR1 and CDR2 sequences are MNHNY and SVGAGI (reference sequence). This CDR3 comprises 16 residues. The CDR3 region is CASSRGGQISGNTIYF. CDR3 nucleotides: TGTGCCAGCAGTCGAGGAGGACAGATCTCTGGAAACACCATATATTTT.

V gene TRBV7-9 combines with J gene TRBJ1-2; possibly TRBD1 for D (6 bases). The length of the CDR3 is 13 residues. With 5 bases removed from V and 3 bases from J, the gap between germline ends came to 10 bases. Germline assignment: CDR1 SEHNR and CDR2 FQNEAQ (reference sequence). The CDR3 coding sequence is TGTGCCAGCAGCGGCCCAGGGGACTATGGCTACACCTTC. Translation: CASSGPGDYGYTF.

The genes are TRBV5-4 and TRBJ1-2; possibly TRBD1 for D (5 bases). The CDR3 is made up of 15 amino acids. The germline gives CDR1 SGHNT, CDR2 YYREEE (reference sequence). Trimming removed 0 bases from V and 6 bases from J, with 15 bases in between. This CDR3 is CASSLDAQGGNGYTF. Written as DNA, the CDR3 is TGTGCCAGCAGCTTGGATGCCCAGGGTGGCAATGGCTACACCTTC.

The chain is built from TRBV19 and TRBJ1-2, with 7 bases fitting TRBD1. The CDR3 is 13 residues long. V lost 4 bases and J lost 4; bases outside the gene matches: 3. Looked up from germline, CDR1 is LNHDA and CDR2 is SQIVND (reference sequence). The CDR3 nucleotides read TGTGCCAGTAGTACGACAGGGATCTATGGCTACACCTTC. This translates into CASSTTGIYGYTF.

This clone was seen a few times. J is TRBJ2-1 and V is TRBV4-1, with D possibly TRBD1 on 6 matching bases. The CDR3 runs 18 residues. Trimming removed 1 base at V and 11 bases at J, with 27 bases between. Germline loops: CDR1 MGHRA, CDR2 YSYEKL. The CDR3 sequence is CASSQGRGRSRPTIKQFF. CDR3 bases: TGCGCCAGCAGCCAAGGAAGGGGGAGAAGTCGCCCTACAATTAAGCAGTTCTTC.

V is TRBV16 and J is TRBJ1-1, with D possibly TRBD1 on 6 matching bases. V was shortened by 4 bases and J by 6 bases, with 18 bases between the two germline ends. This CDR3 region has 15 residues. The germline CDR1 and CDR2 sequences are KGHSY and FQNENV. CDR3 residues: CASSLPDRLRSEAFF. As DNA, the CDR3 is TGTGCCAGCAGCCTCCCGGACAGACTTCGGTCTGAAGCTTTCTTT.

In its sample, this clone was seen a few times. The genes are TRBV10-1 and TRBJ1-1, with unresolved D. V was pared by 3 bases and J by 1 base, with 9 bases between. The germline gives CDR1 WNHNN, CDR2 SYGVQD (reference sequence). The CDR3 runs to 14 residues. The chain's CDR3 is CASSDGRQNTEAFF. The CDR3 DNA is TGCGCCAGCAGTGACGGCAGGCAGAACACTGAAGCTTTCTTT.

The J gene is TRBJ2-7, the V gene TRBV28; 15 positions agree with TRBD2. Losses at the gene ends were 3 bases for V and 0 bases for J; bases not matched to a gene: 9. CDR3 length: 19 amino acids. From germline, CDR1 is MDHEN and CDR2 SYDVKM. The CDR3, as DNA: TGTGCCAGCAGTTTGTCGAGGACTAGCGGGAGGGTATACTCCTACGAGCAGTACTTC. Translation: CASSLSRTSGRVYSYEQYF.

The gene calls are TRBV5-4 and TRBJ2-1; 14 bases line up with TRBD2. J gave up 9 bases and V 4 bases, and 9 bases lay outside the gene matches. From germline, CDR1 is SGHNT and CDR2 YYREEE (reference sequence). The CDR3 is 16 amino acids. The CDR3: CASSLGTSGSIGEQFF. DNA for the CDR3: TGTGCCAGCAGCCTCGGGACTAGCGGGAGTATCGGTGAGCAGTTCTTC.

The V gene is TRBV10-2, the J gene TRBJ2-1, with D perhaps TRBD2 (6 bases). V lost 8 bases and J lost 0, with 11 bases in between. CDR1 is WSHSY, CDR2 SAAADI, per germline. The length of the CDR3 is 14 residues. CDR3 amino acids: CASLTSLSYNEQFF. CDR3 DNA: TGCGCCAGCCTAACTAGCCTCTCCTACAATGAGCAGTTCTTC.

This sequence joins TRBV12-5 and TRBJ2-7; tentatively, D is TRBD1 (6 bases). Trimming removed 0 bases from V and 7 bases from J, with 16 bases in between. Germline V gives CDR1 LGHNT, CDR2 FRNRAP. This CDR3 is built from 15 residues. The CDR3 sequence is CASGLVTQGSGEQYF. The CDR3 nucleotides read TGTGCTAGTGGTTTGGTAACCCAGGGGTCGGGGGAGCAGTACTTC.

The genes are TRBV19 and TRBJ2-1; maybe TRBD2 (5 bases). The CDR3 length is 15 residues. Germline V gene sequence: CDR1 LNHDA, CDR2 SQIVND (reference sequence). Between the trimmed V and J ends, which lost 5 bases and 0 bases, there was a span of 11 bases. DNA for the CDR3: TGTGCCAGTAGTGTAGGTCGGGGCTCCTACAATGAGCAGTTCTTC. Encoded protein: CASSVGRGSYNEQFF. Together with reference TRBV19 and TRBJ2-1, the CDR3 gives the full variable domain: DGGITQSPKYLFRKEGQNVTLSCEQNLNHDAMYWYRQDPGQGLRLIYYSQIVNDFQKGDIAEGYSVSREKKESFPLTVTSAQKNPTAFYLCASSVGRGSYNEQFFGPGTRLTVL.

This clone was seen repeatedly, ten times or more. This chain joins TRBV9 and TRBJ1-2, with D hard to call. V lost 3 bases to trimming and J lost 2 bases, with 2 bases between them. This CDR3 has 11 amino acids. The germline V gene encodes CDR1 SGDLS and CDR2 YYNGEE. This CDR3 reads CASSANYGYTF. CDR3 coding DNA: TGTGCCAGCAGCGCAAACTATGGCTACACCTTC.

The chain employs TRBV7-3 and TRBJ2-6, with D possibly TRBD1 on 6 matching bases. In germline, CDR1 is SGHTA, CDR2 FQGTGA. Trimming took 2 bases from V and 0 from J, leaving 11 bases between them. The CDR3 loop spans 17 amino acids. DNA of the CDR3: TGTGCCAGCAGCTTATTTTCGGACAGCTCTGGGGCCAACGTCCTGACTTTC. Its protein product is CASSLFSDSSGANVLTF.